The 2 T cell receptor beta chains below all came from one sample that was sequenced in a study of glioma-infiltrating T cells. TCR alpha and beta CDR3 regions were amplified from RNA using iRepertoire nested multiplex PCR. TCRdb independently ran MiXCR on the multiplex PCR reads; one entry per CDR3 protein. This table holds about 400,000 distinct CDR3 sequences, approximately 42% found once. The source material was glioma tissue, nonneoplastic brain tissue, or PBMCs (not recorded which). The origin of the receptors is a human donor with low-grade glioma or glioblastoma, undergoing nonglioma brain surgery, or in good health (not recorded which).

This clonotype occurred a few times. The chain links TRBV4-1 to TRBJ1-5; tentative D call: TRBD1 (6 bases). CDR1 and CDR2 from the germline V gene are MGHRA and YSYEKL. V shed 2 bases and J shed 6 bases, with 11 bases lying between them. The CDR3 covers 14 residues. CDR3 nucleotides: TGCGCCAGCAGCCAACGGGACACTCTTCAGCCCCAGCATTTT. Residues: CASSQRDTLQPQHF.

This clonotype was picked up many times. The V call is TRBV6-1, the J call TRBJ2-1; D call uncertain. V gave up 7 bases and J gave up 8 bases, with 18 bases separating them. The CDR3 length is 14 residues. The germline V gene encodes CDR1 MNHNS and CDR2 SASEGT. The CDR3 DNA reads TGTGCCAGCACCCCCCCTGGGGTCCTCGATGAGCAGTTCTTC. It specifies CASTPPGVLDEQFF.